These 22 T cell receptor beta chains were all obtained from the same sample, sequenced in a study of T cell responses to AZD1222 COVID-19 vaccine. Sequencing was performed with immunoSEQ multiplex PCR; in TCRdb, only in-frame clones are kept and a portion is missing. The table lists around 120,000 clones, over 80% of them singletons. Here the sequenced sample was peripheral blood, taken on day 0 of AZD1222 vaccination. These receptor sequences come from an adult in good health.

V and J are TRBV10-3 and TRBJ2-3; D is possibly TRBD2 (7 bases). The CDR3 extends over 13 amino acids. Germline values: CDR1 ENHRY, CDR2 SYGVKD. Trimming took off 10 bases at V and 4 bases at J, with 15 bases between the two ends. Here the CDR3 reads CATTGRAADTQYF. CDR3 DNA sequence: TGTGCCACTACAGGGAGGGCCGCAGATACGCAGTATTTT.

The chain employs TRBV3-1 (or the pseudogene TRBV3-2) and TRBJ1-1; D is ambiguous. The CDR3 runs 13 residues. Germline lookup yields CDR1 LGHDT and CDR2 YNNKEL (reference sequence). Trimming removed 4 bases at V and 2 bases at J, with 8 bases between. DNA of the CDR3: TGTGCCAGCAGCCCGAGGACTAACACTGAAGCTTTCTTT. Encoded protein: CASSPRTNTEAFF.

The V call is TRBV9, the J call TRBJ2-3; D may be TRBD1 (6 bases). Germline assignment: CDR1 SGDLS and CDR2 YYNGEE. CDR3 length: 14 residues. V dropped 4 bases and J dropped 6 bases, with 15 bases sitting between them. The CDR3 here is CASSITGLQDTQYF. Here the CDR3 DNA reads TGTGCCAGCAGCATTACAGGGCTTCAGGATACGCAGTATTTT.

This chain uses TRBV24-1 with TRBJ2-2; 12 bases are shared with TRBD2. The CDR3 has 16 residues. Germline lookup yields CDR1 KGHDR and CDR2 SFDVKD. V lost 9 bases, J lost 6 bases, and 10 bases stayed unmatched. DNA for the CDR3: TGTGCCACCCGGTCAACTAGCGGGGGGTTCCCCGGGGAGCTGTTTTTT. It specifies CATRSTSGGFPGELFF.

The chain is built from TRBV19 and TRBJ2-1, with a possible D match to TRBD2 (6 bases). V lost 5 bases and J 7 bases, leaving 15 bases between the germline ends. CDR3 length equals 14 residues. Germline lookup yields CDR1 LNHDA and CDR2 SQIVND (reference sequence). The CDR3 here is CASSFGTPENEQFF. The DNA for the CDR3 is TGTGCCAGTAGTTTCGGGACTCCCGAGAATGAGCAGTTCTTC.

The V gene is TRBV5-1, the J gene TRBJ2-3; D may be TRBD2 (6 bases). CDR3 size: 16 residues. V was shortened by 4 bases and J by 2 bases, with 17 bases between the two germline ends. CDR1 and CDR2 from the germline V gene are SGHRS and YFSETQ. The CDR3 reads CASSPGLILPTDTQYF. The DNA of the CDR3 is TGCGCCAGCAGCCCTGGACTAATCCTACCCACAGATACGCAGTATTTT.

This clone was found once. The chain is built from TRBV29-1 and TRBJ1-1; 7 nucleotides line up with TRBD1. The germline gives CDR1 SQVTM, CDR2 ANQGSEA. J lost 0 bases, V lost 6 bases, and 4 bases had no gene match. CDR3 length: 13 amino acids. CDR3 sequence (DNA): TGCAGCGTGGCGGGACAGATGAACACTGAAGCTTTCTTT. Amino acids: CSVAGQMNTEAFF. The variable domain in full, completed from reference TRBV29-1 and TRBJ1-1, reads SAVISQKPSRDICQRGTSLTIQCQVDSQVTMMFWYRQQPGQSLTLIATANQGSEATYESGFVIDKFPISRPNLTFSTLTVSNMSPEDSSIYLCSVAGQMNTEAFFGQGTRLTVV.

This chain uses TRBV6-6 with TRBJ1-1; D may be TRBD1 (5 bases). Germline CDR1 and CDR2: MNHNY and SVGAGI (reference sequence). Trimming cost V 0 bases and J 6 bases, with 11 bases left between them. There are 14 residues in the CDR3. The DNA of the CDR3 is TGTGCCAGCAGTTACTCGAAGGGGTCGGCTGAAGCTTTCTTT. Its protein is CASSYSKGSAEAFF.

V and J are TRBV10-2 and TRBJ2-7, with a weak D call TRBD2 (6 bases). V was shortened by 8 bases and J by 4 bases, with 15 bases between the two germline ends. The CDR3 covers 13 residues. Germline V gene sequence: CDR1 WSHSY, CDR2 SAAADI. This CDR3 is CASRSAGLYEQYF. The DNA of the CDR3 is TGCGCCAGCCGGTCTGCGGGGTTATACGAGCAGTACTTC.

The gene calls are TRBV7-2 and TRBJ2-1, with 12 nucleotides matching TRBD2. With V trimmed by 2 bases and J by 8 bases, 4 bases remained unmatched. The V gene's germline CDR1 is SGHTA and CDR2 FQGNSA. This CDR3 is built from 15 residues. CDR3 in amino acids: CASSLPSGGADEQFF. In nucleotides, the CDR3 is TGTGCCAGCAGCTTACCTAGCGGGGGGGCCGATGAGCAGTTCTTC.

V and J are TRBV9 and TRBJ1-2; maybe TRBD1 (5 bases). Trimming stripped 6 bases from V and 7 bases from J, with 19 bases between. The length of the CDR3 is 14 residues. Germline V gene sequence: CDR1 SGDLS, CDR2 YYNGEE. The CDR3 nucleotides read TGTGCCAGCATGGGGTATGACAGCCGGGCTGGCTACACCTTC. Translated, it gives CASMGYDSRAGYTF.

In this sample, this clone turned up once. The chain recombines TRBV6-2 or TRBV6-3 with TRBJ2-5; D perhaps matches TRBD2 (5 bases). The CDR3 has 16 amino acids. V lost 2 bases, J lost 5 bases, and 18 bases lay in between. Germline lookup yields CDR1 MNHEY and CDR2 SVGEGT. Here the CDR3 DNA reads TGTGCCAGCAGTTACAATGTAGATGGTCCTAGCGAGACCCAGTACTTC. Translated: CASSYNVDGPSETQYF.

V usage is TRBV18 and J usage is TRBJ1-5; a weak D match, TRBD1 (5 bases). The CDR3 has 15 amino acids. V dropped 0 bases and J dropped 6 bases, with 12 bases sitting between them. Germline-derived CDR1 and CDR2 are KGHSH and LQKENI. The CDR3 region is CASSPPSRAVQPQHF. The CDR3 bases are TGTGCCAGCTCACCACCGTCCAGGGCGGTTCAGCCCCAGCATTTT.

The chain has TRBV27 and TRBJ2-3; D unclear. The V end lost 1 base, the J end lost 2 bases, and 13 bases lay between the germline ends. Germline values: CDR1 MNHEY, CDR2 SMNVEV (reference sequence). The CDR3 is 16 amino acids. The CDR3 DNA is TGTGCCAGCAGTTTATTTACGGTGCTATACACAGATACGCAGTATTTT. Translating gives CASSLFTVLYTDTQYF.

The chain is built from TRBV7-2 and TRBJ2-7; 14 bases fit TRBD2. V lost 4 bases, J lost 8 bases, and 7 bases stayed unmatched. Germline loops: CDR1 SGHTA, CDR2 FQGNSA. This CDR3 has 15 amino acids. The CDR3 DNA is TGTGCCAGCAGCTCCCGGACTAGCGGGGGGCGAAAGCAGTACTTC. It codes for CASSSRTSGGRKQYF.

This rearrangement joins TRBV5-1 to TRBJ1-2; D unresolved. V shed 0 bases and J shed 4 bases, with 7 bases lying between them. Germline assignment: CDR1 SGHRS and CDR2 YFSETQ. There are 13 residues in the CDR3. The CDR3 coding sequence is TGCGCCAGCAGCTTGGAACCGATCTATGGCTACACCTTC. It encodes CASSLEPIYGYTF.

In nucleotides, the CDR3 is TGTGCCAGCAGACTATTCTCCTACGAGCAGTACTTC. Its protein product is CASRLFSYEQYF. The chain is built from TRBV2 and TRBJ2-7; no clear D. The CDR3 sequence is 12 residues long. Germline CDR1 is SNHLY and CDR2 is FYNNEI. Trimming removed 6 bases at V and 0 bases at J, with 6 bases between.

The chain has TRBV5-5 and TRBJ1-5, with 8 bases that match TRBD1. This CDR3 is built from 16 residues. V was clipped by 4 bases and J by 3 bases; unmatched bases: 9. Germline lookup yields CDR1 SGHKS and CDR2 YYEKEE (reference sequence). CDR3 loop: CASSSGQGQLNQPQHF. The DNA for the CDR3 is TGTGCCAGCAGCAGCGGACAGGGCCAACTCAATCAGCCCCAGCATTTT.

V and J are TRBV4-3 and TRBJ1-5; D is perhaps TRBD1 (5 bases). V lost 1 base to trimming and J lost 2 bases, with 9 bases between them. The CDR3 loop spans 15 amino acids. Germline CDR1 LGHNA, CDR2 YSLEER. This CDR3 reads CASSQVWGGNQPQHF. CDR3 coding DNA: TGCGCCAGCAGCCAAGTCTGGGGCGGCAATCAGCCCCAGCATTTT.

This chain connects TRBV7-2 to TRBJ1-3; 7 bases line up with TRBD1. Germline lookup yields CDR1 SGHTA and CDR2 FQGNSA. The length of the CDR3 is 14 residues. The V gene end was trimmed by 5 bases and the J gene end by 4 bases; junction bases not matched to a gene: 5. CDR3 amino acids: CASSLRDSGNTIYF. The DNA for the CDR3 is TGTGCCAGCAGCCTCAGGGACAGCGGAAACACCATATATTTT.

The V call is TRBV4-3, the J call TRBJ2-5; the match to TRBD2 covers 10 bases. Germline V CDR1 and CDR2: LGHNA, YSLEER. Germline trimming cut 3 bases from V and 2 bases from J; bases unmatched to any gene: 18. CDR3 length: 20 amino acids. The CDR3 DNA is TGCGCCAGCAGCCAGGAAAGGACTAGCGGAGGGCTGTCGACTCAAGAGACCCAGTACTTC. Its translation: CASSQERTSGGLSTQETQYF.

J is TRBJ2-2 and V is TRBV29-1; D call uncertain. V gave up 1 base and J gave up 3 bases, with 3 bases separating them. This CDR3 is 12 amino acids long. In germline, CDR1 is SQVTM, CDR2 ANQGSEA. The CDR3 loop reads CSVEGHTGELFF. DNA for the CDR3: TGCAGCGTTGAAGGTCACACCGGGGAGCTGTTTTTT.